These T cell receptor beta chains were read from a single sample in a study of a mutant IDH1 vaccine in newly diagnosed glioma. Their antigens remain unidentified. Assay: immunoSEQ multiplex PCR; the TCRdb copy retains only in-frame clones and omits some. The table has tens of thousands of clones, about 79% seen once. The sample here was PBMCs, taken from a glioma patient whose treatment included an IDH1 peptide vaccine. Receptor source: a man aged 50-60 years with glioma. The CDR3 runs from the conserved cysteine through the conserved F or W. A D gene is named only where the DNA matches it firmly. Where a row states a size, it is once, few, many or the class of an expanded clone; other rows omit it.

D gene,V gene,clone size,J gene,CDR3 protein,CDR3 DNA
TRBD2,TRBV9,.,TRBJ2-1,CASSVGLTSGVSNEQFF,TGTGCCAGCAGCGTAGGCCTGACTAGCGGGGTAAGCAATGAGCAGTTCTTC
TRBD1,TRBV6-5,.,TRBJ1-2,CASSTGTDLYGYTF,TGTGCCAGCAGTACGGGGACAGACCTCTATGGCTACACCTTC
TRBD1,TRBV5-4,few,TRBJ2-7,CASSSTGQGARVEQYF,TGTGCCAGCAGCTCTACTGGACAGGGGGCGCGGGTCGAGCAGTACTTC
.,TRBV19,once,TRBJ2-7,CASSIVASYEQYF,TGTGCCAGTAGTATAGTTGCCTCCTACGAGCAGTACTTC
.,TRBV19,few,TRBJ1-1,CASSIAVLTAEAFF,TGTGCCAGTAGTATAGCAGTCCTTACGGCTGAAGCTTTCTTT
TRBD1,TRBV27,few,TRBJ1-1,CASTPDRGNTEAFF,TGTGCCAGCACACCGGACAGGGGAAACACTGAAGCTTTCTTT
.,TRBV5-4,.,TRBJ2-1,CASSLVAGHNNEQFF,TGTGCCAGCAGCTTGGTTGCGGGCCACAACAATGAGCAGTTCTTC
TRBD2,TRBV29-1,.,TRBJ2-5,CSVERTSGAETQYF,TGCAGCGTGGAAAGGACTAGCGGGGCGGAGACCCAGTACTTC
.,TRBV5-5,.,TRBJ1-1,CASSWQGNTEAFF,TGTGCCAGCAGCTGGCAGGGGAACACTGAAGCTTTCTTT
TRBD2,TRBV6-4,.,TRBJ2-1,CASSLVAASGVYNEQFF,TGTGCCAGCAGTCTCGTGGCGGCTAGCGGGGTCTACAATGAGCAGTTCTTC
TRBD1,TRBV6-5,.,TRBJ1-2,CASTLEQGANRGYTF,TGTGCCAGCACCTTGGAACAGGGGGCAAACAGGGGCTACACCTTC
TRBD1,TRBV4-2,.,TRBJ2-7,CASSRLRAGTGINEQYF,TGTGCCAGCAGCCGACTCCGGGCCGGGACAGGGATCAACGAGCAGTACTTC
TRBD1,TRBV7-2,.,TRBJ1-3,CASSRTGDPGNTIYF,TGTGCCAGCAGCCGAACAGGGGACCCTGGAAACACCATATATTTT
.,TRBV27,.,TRBJ1-1,CASSSGGMENTEAFF,TGTGCCAGCAGTTCCGGGGGGATGGAGAACACTGAAGCTTTCTTT
TRBD1,TRBV5-1,.,TRBJ2-1,CASSSDRGVHNEQFF,TGCGCCAGCAGCTCGGACAGGGGGGTCCACAATGAGCAGTTCTTC
.,TRBV5-1,few,TRBJ1-1,CASRVDFVEEGDTEAFF,TGCGCCAGCAGGGTGGATTTTGTGGAAGAGGGGGACACTGAAGCTTTCTTT
.,TRBV29-1,few,TRBJ1-2,CSSVWGAGYGYTF,TGCAGCTCTGTATGGGGGGCCGGCTATGGCTACACCTTC
TRBD1,TRBV6-1,.,TRBJ2-7,CASSERPGQSYEQYF,TGTGCCAGCAGTGAGCGACCGGGACAGAGCTACGAGCAGTACTTC
.,TRBV27,.,TRBJ1-6,CASSFATAYNSPLHF,TGTGCCAGCAGTTTTGCGACAGCTTATAATTCACCCCTCCACTTT
TRBD1,TRBV5-1,.,TRBJ2-7,CASSFDRGLPGRHYEQYF,TGCGCCAGCAGCTTTGACAGGGGGCTCCCGGGACGCCATTACGAGCAGTACTTC
.,TRBV11-2,.,TRBJ1-5,CASSSEGWTGNQPQHF,TGTGCCAGCAGCTCCGAGGGGTGGACAGGCAATCAGCCCCAGCATTTT
.,TRBV4-1,.,TRBJ1-1,CASSQDDREAFF,TGCGCCAGCAGCCAAGACGACCGTGAAGCTTTCTTT
TRBD1,TRBV5-5,.,TRBJ1-5,CASSLSQAGGQPQHF,TGTGCCAGCAGCTTGAGTCAGGCAGGGGGCCAGCCCCAGCATTTT